This T cell receptor (beta chain) was profiled in a study of sequential checkpoint blockade in melanoma. TCRdb keeps only in-frame clones here, not all; method: immunoSEQ multiplex PCR. The sample shows over 25,000 clones, around 82% of them seen only once. This CDR3 is 15 amino acids long. Germline V gives CDR1 SGHVS, CDR2 FQNEAQ. V was pared by 5 bases and J by 1 base, with 7 bases of the junction left unmatched. Treatment described: randomized to nivolumab then ipilimumab (arm A) or the reverse (arm B). This receptor was obtained from a human donor with melanoma. The material sequenced was CD8+ T cells sorted from blood (inferred from file names), taken from a patient given nivolumab and ipilimumab in sequence. The chain couples TRBV7-8 to TRBJ1-1, with 7 bases that match TRBD1. CDR3 in amino acids: CASSRQGEGNTEAFF. The CDR3 nucleotides read TGTGCCAGCAGCCGACAGGGCGAGGGGAACACTGAAGCTTTCTTT. The variable domain in full, with the rest retrieved from reference TRBV7-8 and TRBJ1-1, is GAGVSQSPRYKVAKRGQDVALRCDPISGHVSLFWYQQALGQGPEFLTYFQNEAQLDKSGLPSDRFFAERPEGSVSTLKIQRTQQEDSAVYLCASSRQGEGNTEAFFGQGTRLTVV.